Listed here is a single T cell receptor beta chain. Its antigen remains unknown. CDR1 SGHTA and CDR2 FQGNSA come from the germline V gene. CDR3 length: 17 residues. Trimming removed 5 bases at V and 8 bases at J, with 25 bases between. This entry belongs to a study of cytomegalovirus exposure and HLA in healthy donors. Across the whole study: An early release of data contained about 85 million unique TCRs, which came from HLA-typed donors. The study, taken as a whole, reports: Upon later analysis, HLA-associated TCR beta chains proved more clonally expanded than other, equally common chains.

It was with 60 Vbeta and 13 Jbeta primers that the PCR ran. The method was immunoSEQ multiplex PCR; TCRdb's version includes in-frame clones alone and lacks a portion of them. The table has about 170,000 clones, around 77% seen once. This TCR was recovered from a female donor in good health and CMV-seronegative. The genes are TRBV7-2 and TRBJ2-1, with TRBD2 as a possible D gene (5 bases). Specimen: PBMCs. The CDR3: CASSLLRAGRVVHEQFF. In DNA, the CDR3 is TGTGCCAGCAGCCTTCTCCGGGCGGGTAGGGTGGTCCATGAGCAGTTCTTC.